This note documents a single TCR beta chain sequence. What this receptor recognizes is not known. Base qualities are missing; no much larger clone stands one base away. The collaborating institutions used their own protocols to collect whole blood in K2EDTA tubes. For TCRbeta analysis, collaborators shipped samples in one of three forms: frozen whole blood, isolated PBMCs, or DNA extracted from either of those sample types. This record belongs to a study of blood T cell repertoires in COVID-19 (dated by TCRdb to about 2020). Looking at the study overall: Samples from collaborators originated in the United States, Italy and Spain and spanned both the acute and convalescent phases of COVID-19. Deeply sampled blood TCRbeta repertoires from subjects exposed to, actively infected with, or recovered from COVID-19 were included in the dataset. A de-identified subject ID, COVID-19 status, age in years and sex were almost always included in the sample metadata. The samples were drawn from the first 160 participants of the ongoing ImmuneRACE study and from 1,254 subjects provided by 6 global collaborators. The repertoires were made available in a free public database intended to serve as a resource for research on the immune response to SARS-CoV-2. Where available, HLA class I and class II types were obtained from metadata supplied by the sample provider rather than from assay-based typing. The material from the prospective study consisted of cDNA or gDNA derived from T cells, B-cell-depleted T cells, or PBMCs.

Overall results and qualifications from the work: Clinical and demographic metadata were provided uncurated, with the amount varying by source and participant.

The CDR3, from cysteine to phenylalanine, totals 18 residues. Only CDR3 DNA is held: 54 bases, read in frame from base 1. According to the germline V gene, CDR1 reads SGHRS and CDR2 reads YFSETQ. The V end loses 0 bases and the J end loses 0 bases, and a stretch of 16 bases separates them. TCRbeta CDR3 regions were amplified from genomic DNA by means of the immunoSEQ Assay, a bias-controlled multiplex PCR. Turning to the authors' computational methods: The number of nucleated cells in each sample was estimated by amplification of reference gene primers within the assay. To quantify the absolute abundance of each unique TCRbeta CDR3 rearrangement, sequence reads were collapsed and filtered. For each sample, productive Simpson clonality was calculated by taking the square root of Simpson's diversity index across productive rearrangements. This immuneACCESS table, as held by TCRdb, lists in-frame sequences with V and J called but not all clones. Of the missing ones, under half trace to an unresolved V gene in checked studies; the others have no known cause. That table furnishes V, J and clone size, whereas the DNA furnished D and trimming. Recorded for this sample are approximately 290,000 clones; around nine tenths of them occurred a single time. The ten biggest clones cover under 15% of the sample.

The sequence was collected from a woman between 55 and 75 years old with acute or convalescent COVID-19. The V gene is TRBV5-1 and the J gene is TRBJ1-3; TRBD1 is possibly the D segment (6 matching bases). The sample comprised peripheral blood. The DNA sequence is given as TGCGCCAGCAGCTTGGCCGGGGGGCAGCTAAGCTCTGGAAACACCATATATTTT. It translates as CASSLAGGQLSSGNTIYF.